This TCR beta chain was found in a study of circulating CD8 cells and anti-PD-1 response in melanoma. Study overall: Nivolumab was given intravenously at 3 mg/kg every 2 weeks. Response groups: complete/partial responders versus stable/progressive non-responders.

Judged by abundance, this clonotype is medium-sized. What it binds is unknown. TCR libraries were prepared from roughly 15 ng of total RNA with the QIAseq Immune Repertoire TCR panel. One entry per CDR3 protein results from TCRdb running MiXCR on the reads. The data hold hundreds of distinct CDR3 sequences, with 8.4% observed a single time. Overall study findings and caveats: Experiments were generally run without replicates. The cohort mixed treatment-naive and previously treated patients.

The germline V gene has CDR1 LNHNV and CDR2 YYDKDF (reference sequence). The CDR3 extends over 14 amino acids. After removal of 0 bases from V and 8 bases from J, the junction contained 3 bases not matched to a gene. Sorting of live CD3+CD8+TCRalphabeta+ cells by PD-1 and/or TIGIT gave four subsets. V gene TRBV15 combines with J gene TRBJ2-1; 8 nucleotides match TRBD2. The clonotype originates from a human donor with melanoma. The material sequenced was CD8+ T cells from PBMCs, taken at baseline or after one month of anti-PD-1 therapy (not recorded which). CDR3 sequence (DNA): TGTGCCACCAGCAGAGATACGGGAGGGTATGAGCAGTTCTTC. It translates to CATSRDTGGYEQFF.